This record concerns one TCR beta chain sequence. This sample is part of a study of shared clonotypes between healthy human individuals. Measured with immunoSEQ multiplex PCR; TCRdb has only the in-frame clones, and not every one. In the table there are 2.3 million or so clones, 85% to 95% of which are singletons. The CDR3 totals 14 residues. The germline gives CDR1 SGHAT, CDR2 FQNNGV. The V and J ends lost 5 bases and 3 bases, in that order; junction bases with no gene match: 7. Sequencing used naive CD4+ T cells from PBMCs. Subset: CD45RA+ positively selected. The chain links TRBV11-2 to TRBJ2-7, with TRBD2 matching over 7 bases. This clonotype originated in a man aged 18 to 29 in good health. Some clones in this sample may be carry-over from other donors' samples. CDR3 sequence (DNA): TGTGCCAGCAGCCCCGTGGGCGGGAGCTACGAGCAGTACTTC. Its translation: CASSPVGGSYEQYF.